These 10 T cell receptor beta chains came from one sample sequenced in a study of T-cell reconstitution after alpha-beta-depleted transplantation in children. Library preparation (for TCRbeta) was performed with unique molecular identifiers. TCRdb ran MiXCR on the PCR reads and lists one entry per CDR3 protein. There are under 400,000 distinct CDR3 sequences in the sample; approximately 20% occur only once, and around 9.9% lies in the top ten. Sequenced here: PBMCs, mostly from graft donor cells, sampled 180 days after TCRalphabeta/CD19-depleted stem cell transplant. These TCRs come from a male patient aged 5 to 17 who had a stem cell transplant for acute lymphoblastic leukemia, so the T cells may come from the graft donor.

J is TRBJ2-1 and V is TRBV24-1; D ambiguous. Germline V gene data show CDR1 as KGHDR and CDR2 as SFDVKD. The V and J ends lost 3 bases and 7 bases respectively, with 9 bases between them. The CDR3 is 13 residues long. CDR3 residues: CATSDILGNEQFF. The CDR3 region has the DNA TGTGCCACCAGTGATATTCTGGGTAATGAGCAGTTCTTC.

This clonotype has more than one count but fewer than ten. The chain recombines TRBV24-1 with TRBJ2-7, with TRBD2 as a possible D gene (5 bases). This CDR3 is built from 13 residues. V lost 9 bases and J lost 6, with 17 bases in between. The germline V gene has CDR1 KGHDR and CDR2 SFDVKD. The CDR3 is CATRYAPGSEQYF. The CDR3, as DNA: TGTGCCACCCGATACGCCCCGGGGAGCGAGCAGTACTTC.

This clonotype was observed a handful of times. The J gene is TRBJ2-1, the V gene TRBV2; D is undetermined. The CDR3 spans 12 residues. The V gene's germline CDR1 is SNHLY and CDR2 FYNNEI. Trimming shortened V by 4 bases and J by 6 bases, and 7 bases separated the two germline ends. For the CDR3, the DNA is TGTGCCAGCAGTGGATTTAGCAATGAGCAGTTCTTC. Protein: CASSGFSNEQFF.

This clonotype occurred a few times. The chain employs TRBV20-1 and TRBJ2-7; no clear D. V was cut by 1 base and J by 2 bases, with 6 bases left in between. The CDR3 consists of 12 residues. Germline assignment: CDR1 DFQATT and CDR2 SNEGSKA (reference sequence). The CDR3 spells CSARVPPYEQYF. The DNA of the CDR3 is TGCAGTGCTAGAGTCCCCCCCTACGAGCAGTACTTC.

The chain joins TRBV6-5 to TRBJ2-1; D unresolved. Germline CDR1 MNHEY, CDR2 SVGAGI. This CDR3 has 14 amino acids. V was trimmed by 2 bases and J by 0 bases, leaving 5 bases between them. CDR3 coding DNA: TGTGCCAGCAGTTACATCCACTCCTACAATGAGCAGTTCTTC. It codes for CASSYIHSYNEQFF.

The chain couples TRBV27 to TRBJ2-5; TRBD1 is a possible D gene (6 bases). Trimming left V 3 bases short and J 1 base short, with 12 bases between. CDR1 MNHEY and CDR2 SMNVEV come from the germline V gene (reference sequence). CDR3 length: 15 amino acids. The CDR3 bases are TGTGCCAGCAGTTTTCTACAGGGCCTCCAAGAGACCCAGTACTTC. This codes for CASSFLQGLQETQYF.

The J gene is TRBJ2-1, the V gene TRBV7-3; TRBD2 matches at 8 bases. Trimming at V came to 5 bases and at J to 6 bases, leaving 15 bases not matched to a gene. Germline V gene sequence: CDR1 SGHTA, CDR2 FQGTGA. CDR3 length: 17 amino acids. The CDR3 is CASSPGFPGGLGNEQFF. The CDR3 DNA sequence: TGTGCCAGCAGCCCCGGATTCCCGGGAGGGCTGGGCAATGAGCAGTTCTTC.

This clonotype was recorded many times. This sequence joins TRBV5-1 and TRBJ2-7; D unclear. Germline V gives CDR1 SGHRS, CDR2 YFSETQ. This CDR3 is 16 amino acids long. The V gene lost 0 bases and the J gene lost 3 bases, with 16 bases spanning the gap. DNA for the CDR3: TGCGCCAGCAGCTTGGCCGCCTTCCCCACCTACTACGAGCAGTACTTC. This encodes CASSLAAFPTYYEQYF.

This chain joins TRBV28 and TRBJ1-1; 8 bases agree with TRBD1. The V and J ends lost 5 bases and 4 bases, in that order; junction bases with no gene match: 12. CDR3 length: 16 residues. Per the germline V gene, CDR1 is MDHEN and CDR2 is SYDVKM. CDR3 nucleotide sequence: TGTGCCAGCAGTCCCAGGGACAGGCCCTCGGGCACTGAAGCTTTCTTT. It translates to CASSPRDRPSGTEAFF.

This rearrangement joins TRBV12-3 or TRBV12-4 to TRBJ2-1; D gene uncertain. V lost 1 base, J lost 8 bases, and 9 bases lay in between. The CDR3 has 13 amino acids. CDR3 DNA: TGTGCCAGCAGTTTAGTGGCCGGACATGAGCAGTTCTTC. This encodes CASSLVAGHEQFF.